The entry below describes one T cell receptor (beta chain). Authors' analysis steps: For nucleated cells, counts were estimated from reference gene primer amplification. TCRdb keeps only in-frame clones here, not all; method: immunoSEQ multiplex PCR. Clone size and V and J calls were adopted from that table, with D and trimming inferred from the DNA. The table records approximately 300,000 clones, 89% of them present only once. The data belong to a study of blood T cell repertoires in COVID-19. Across the whole study: The United States, Italy and Spain provided the acute and convalescent COVID-19 samples.

Seattle patients were enrolled during active infection and followed longitudinally. V dropped 2 bases and J dropped 1; count of bases not matched to a gene: 7. The CDR3 has 16 amino acids. The germline V gene encodes CDR1 SGDLS and CDR2 YYNGEE. The sample consisted of peripheral blood. This chain links TRBV9 with TRBJ2-3, with 7 bases aligning to TRBD2. The TCR originated in a woman aged 25 to 45 with COVID-19, enrolled during active disease. CDR3 amino acids: CASSVLGRAGTDTQYF. In nucleotides, the CDR3 is TGTGCCAGCAGCGTTCTTGGGAGGGCGGGCACAGATACGCAGTATTTT.